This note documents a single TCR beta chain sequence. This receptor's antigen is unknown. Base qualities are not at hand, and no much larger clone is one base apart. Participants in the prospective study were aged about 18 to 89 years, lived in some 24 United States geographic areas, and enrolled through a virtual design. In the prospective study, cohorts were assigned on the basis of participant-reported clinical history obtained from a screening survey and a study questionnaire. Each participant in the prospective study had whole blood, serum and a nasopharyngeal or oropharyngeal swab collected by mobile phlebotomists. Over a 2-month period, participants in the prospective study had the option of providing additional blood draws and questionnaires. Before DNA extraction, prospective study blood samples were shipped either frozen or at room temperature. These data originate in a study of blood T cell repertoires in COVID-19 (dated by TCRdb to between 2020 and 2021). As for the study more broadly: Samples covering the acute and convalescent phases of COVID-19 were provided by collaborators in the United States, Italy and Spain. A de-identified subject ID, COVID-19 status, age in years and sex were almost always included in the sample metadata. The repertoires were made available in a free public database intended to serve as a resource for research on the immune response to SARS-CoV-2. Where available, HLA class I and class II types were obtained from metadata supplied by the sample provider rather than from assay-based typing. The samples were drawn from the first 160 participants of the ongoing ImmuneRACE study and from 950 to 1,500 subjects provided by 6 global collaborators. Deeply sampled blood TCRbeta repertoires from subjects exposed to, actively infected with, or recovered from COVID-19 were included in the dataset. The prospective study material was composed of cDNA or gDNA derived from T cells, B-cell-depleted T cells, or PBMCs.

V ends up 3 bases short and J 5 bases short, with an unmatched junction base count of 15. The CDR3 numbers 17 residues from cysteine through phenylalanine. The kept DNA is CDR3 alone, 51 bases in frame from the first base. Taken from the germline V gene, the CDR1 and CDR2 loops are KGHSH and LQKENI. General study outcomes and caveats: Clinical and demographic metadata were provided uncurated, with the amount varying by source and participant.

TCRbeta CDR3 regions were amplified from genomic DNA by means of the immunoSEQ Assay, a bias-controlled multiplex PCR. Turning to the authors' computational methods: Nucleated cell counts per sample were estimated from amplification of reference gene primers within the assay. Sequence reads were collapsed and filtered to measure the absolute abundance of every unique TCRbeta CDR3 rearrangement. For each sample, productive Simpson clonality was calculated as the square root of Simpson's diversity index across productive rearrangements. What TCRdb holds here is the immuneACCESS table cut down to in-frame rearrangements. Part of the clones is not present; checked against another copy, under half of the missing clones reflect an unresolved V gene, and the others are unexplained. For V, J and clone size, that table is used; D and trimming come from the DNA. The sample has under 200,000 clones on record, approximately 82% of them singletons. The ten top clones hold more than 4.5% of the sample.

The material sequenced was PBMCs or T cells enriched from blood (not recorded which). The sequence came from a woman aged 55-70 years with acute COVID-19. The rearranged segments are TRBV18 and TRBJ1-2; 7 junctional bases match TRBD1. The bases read TGTGCCAGCTCACCCGGGGACAACAGGGGATCAAGATATGGCTACACCTTC. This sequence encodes CASSPGDNRGSRYGYTF.